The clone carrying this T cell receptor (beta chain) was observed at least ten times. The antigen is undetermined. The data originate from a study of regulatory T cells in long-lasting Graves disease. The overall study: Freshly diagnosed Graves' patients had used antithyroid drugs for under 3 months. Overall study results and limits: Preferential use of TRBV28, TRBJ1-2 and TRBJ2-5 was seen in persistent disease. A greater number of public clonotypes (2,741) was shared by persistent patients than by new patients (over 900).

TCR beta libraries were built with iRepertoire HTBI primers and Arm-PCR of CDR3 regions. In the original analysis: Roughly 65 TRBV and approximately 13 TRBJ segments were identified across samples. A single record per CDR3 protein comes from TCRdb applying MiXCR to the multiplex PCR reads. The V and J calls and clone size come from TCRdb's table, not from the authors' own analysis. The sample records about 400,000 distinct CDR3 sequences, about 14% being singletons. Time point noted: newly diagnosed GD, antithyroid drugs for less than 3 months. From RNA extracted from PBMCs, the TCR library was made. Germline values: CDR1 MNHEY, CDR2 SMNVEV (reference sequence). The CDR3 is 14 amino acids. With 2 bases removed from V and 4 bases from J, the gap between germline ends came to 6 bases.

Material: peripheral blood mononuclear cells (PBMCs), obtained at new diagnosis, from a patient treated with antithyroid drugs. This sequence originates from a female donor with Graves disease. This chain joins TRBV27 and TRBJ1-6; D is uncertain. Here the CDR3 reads CASSLDGYNSPLHF. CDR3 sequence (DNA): TGTGCCAGCAGTTTAGACGGGTATAATTCACCCCTCCACTTT.